These T cell receptor beta chains were read from a single sample in a study of Graves' ophthalmopathy and Graves' hyperthyroidism. TCRdb re-derived calls from the multiplex PCR reads in MiXCR, one entry per CDR3 protein. The sample contains 200,000 to 250,000 distinct CDR3 sequences, 20% to 25% of which appear only once. Sequencing input: peripheral blood. The receptors here all came from a woman in her fifties or sixties with Graves' ophthalmopathy. CDR3s include the opening cysteine and the closing phenylalanine or tryptophan. D genes are given only for firm matches. Only some rows state a clone size, as once, few, many or a class for expanded clones.

D gene: TRBD2; clone size: many; J gene: TRBJ2-4; V gene: TRBV5-1; CDR3 DNA: TGCGCCAGCAGCTTGGATGGGGGGGTGGTCGCCAAAAACATTCAGTACTTC; CDR3 protein: CASSLDGGVVAKNIQYF
D gene: TRBD1; clone size: many; J gene: TRBJ2-5; V gene: TRBV24-1; CDR3 DNA: TGTGCCACCAGTGACCCCGGCCGAAAGGGGGCGCGGGAGACCCAGTACTTC; CDR3 protein: CATSDPGRKGARETQYF
D gene: TRBD2; clone size: many; J gene: TRBJ2-5; V gene: TRBV24-1; CDR3 DNA: TGTGCCACCGGAAGCGGGAGAGAGCAAGAGACCCAGTACTTC; CDR3 protein: CATGSGREQETQYF
D gene: -; clone size: many; J gene: TRBJ2-2; V gene: TRBV5-1; CDR3 DNA: TGCGCCAGCAGCTTGGACGGTTGGACCGGGGAGCTGTTTTTT; CDR3 protein: CASSLDGWTGELFF
D gene: -; clone size: many; J gene: TRBJ1-1; V gene: TRBV24-1; CDR3 DNA: TGTGCCACCAGTGAGTCAGGGGCCACTGAAGCTTTCTTT; CDR3 protein: CATSESGATEAFF
D gene: -; clone size: many; J gene: TRBJ2-7; V gene: TRBV29-1; CDR3 DNA: TGCAGCGTTCGCTACGACGCCCGCTACGAGCAGTACTTC; CDR3 protein: CSVRYDARYEQYF
D gene: TRBD1; clone size: many; J gene: TRBJ1-5; V gene: TRBV19; CDR3 DNA: TGTGCCAGTAGTAAGACAGGGGGCTCTAGCAATCAGCCCCAGCATTTT; CDR3 protein: CASSKTGGSSNQPQHF
D gene: -; clone size: -; J gene: TRBJ1-1; V gene: TRBV6-1; CDR3 DNA: TGTGCCACCAACGATAGGGGCGGAGGGGCTGAAGCTTTCTTT; CDR3 protein: CATNDRGGGAEAFF
D gene: -; clone size: many; J gene: TRBJ1-2; V gene: TRBV27; CDR3 DNA: TGTGCCAGCAGTACATCCGGGACCCCGCGGGGCTACACCTTC; CDR3 protein: CASSTSGTPRGYTF
D gene: TRBD2; clone size: many; J gene: TRBJ2-5; V gene: TRBV30; CDR3 DNA: TGTGCCTGGAGTGTCCCTAGCGGCCCACATAAGACCCAGTACTTC; CDR3 protein: CAWSVPSGPHKTQYF
D gene: -; clone size: -; J gene: TRBJ2-7; V gene: TRBV12-3/TRBV12-4; CDR3 DNA: TGTGCCAGCAGTTTGGACTCGTGGGACGAGCAGTACTTC; CDR3 protein: CASSLDSWDEQYF
D gene: -; clone size: many; J gene: TRBJ1-1; V gene: TRBV27; CDR3 DNA: TGTGCCAGCAGTTTAAAACCTCTTCTATGGACGGGGGGAACTGAAGCTTTCTTT; CDR3 protein: CASSLKPLLWTGGTEAFF
D gene: -; clone size: many; J gene: TRBJ1-5; V gene: TRBV19; CDR3 DNA: TGTGCCAGTAGTGTTTGGGATCAGCCCCAGCATTTT; CDR3 protein: CASSVWDQPQHF
D gene: -; clone size: many; J gene: TRBJ1-2; V gene: TRBV20-1; CDR3 DNA: TGCAGTGCTAGACGTAATCAAGCAGACTATGGCTACACCTTC; CDR3 protein: CSARRNQADYGYTF
D gene: -; clone size: many; J gene: TRBJ1-5; V gene: TRBV6-5; CDR3 DNA: TGTGCCAGCAGTTACTTCGGTCAGCCCCAGCATTTT; CDR3 protein: CASSYFGQPQHF
D gene: -; clone size: -; J gene: TRBJ2-5; V gene: TRBV7-8; CDR3 DNA: TGTGCCAGCAGCTGGTCTGTAAGAGGAGGAGAGACCCAGTACTTC; CDR3 protein: CASSWSVRGGETQYF
D gene: -; clone size: many; J gene: TRBJ2-7; V gene: TRBV20-1; CDR3 DNA: TGCAGTGCTAGAAGGGACGAAAGCTCCTACGAGCAGTACTTC; CDR3 protein: CSARRDESSYEQYF
D gene: TRBD2; clone size: many; J gene: TRBJ2-7; V gene: TRBV4-1; CDR3 DNA: TGCGCCAGCAGGTCCGGGGCTAGCGGCTACGAGCAGTACTTC; CDR3 protein: CASRSGASGYEQYF
D gene: -; clone size: many; J gene: TRBJ2-5; V gene: TRBV28; CDR3 DNA: TGTGCCAGCAGTTTTTGGGGACGGCAAGAGACCCAGTACTTC; CDR3 protein: CASSFWGRQETQYF
D gene: -; clone size: many; J gene: TRBJ2-7; V gene: TRBV6-2/TRBV6-3; CDR3 DNA: TGTGCCAGCAGTTTGAGTACCTACGAGCAGTACTTC; CDR3 protein: CASSLSTYEQYF
D gene: -; clone size: few; J gene: TRBJ2-1; V gene: TRBV30; CDR3 DNA: TGTGCCTGGAGTGTACAGGCCCGCAATGAGCAGTTCTTC; CDR3 protein: CAWSVQARNEQFF
D gene: -; clone size: many; J gene: TRBJ2-4; V gene: TRBV3-1; CDR3 DNA: TGTGCCAGCAGCCAAGATTCTGTCGTTAACATTCAGTACTTC; CDR3 protein: CASSQDSVVNIQYF
D gene: -; clone size: many; J gene: TRBJ2-5; V gene: TRBV12-3/TRBV12-4; CDR3 DNA: TGTGCCAGCAGTGCCCGACAGGATTCTGCCCAGTACTTC; CDR3 protein: CASSARQDSAQYF
D gene: -; clone size: few; J gene: TRBJ1-1; V gene: TRBV3-1; CDR3 DNA: TGTGCCAGCAGCCATGGAGGGGTCTTTTGGGCTTTCTTT; CDR3 protein: CASSHGGVFWAFF
D gene: -; clone size: -; J gene: TRBJ1-2; V gene: TRBV12-3/TRBV12-4; CDR3 DNA: TGTGCCAGCAGTGAAGGGGCCAGTTGGGGCTACACCTTC; CDR3 protein: CASSEGASWGYTF
D gene: -; clone size: many; J gene: TRBJ1-5; V gene: TRBV5-1; CDR3 DNA: TGCGCCAGCAGCGGGGGGGACGGATCTGAGCCCCAGCATTTT; CDR3 protein: CASSGGDGSEPQHF
D gene: TRBD1; clone size: few; J gene: TRBJ2-7; V gene: TRBV3-1; CDR3 DNA: TGTGCCAGCAGCAAGCAGGACAGGGGGTGGCAGTACTTC; CDR3 protein: CASSKQDRGWQYF
D gene: TRBD2; clone size: -; J gene: TRBJ2-7; V gene: TRBV15; CDR3 DNA: TGTGCCACCAGCCCGGGGGGGTACGAGCAGTACTTC; CDR3 protein: CATSPGGYEQYF
D gene: TRBD1; clone size: many; J gene: TRBJ1-2; V gene: TRBV12-3/TRBV12-4; CDR3 DNA: TGTGCCAGCAGTGGGACAGGGCGGTCAGAGGATGGCTACACCTTC; CDR3 protein: CASSGTGRSEDGYTF
D gene: TRBD2; clone size: many; J gene: TRBJ2-5; V gene: TRBV7-2; CDR3 DNA: TGTGCCAGCAGCGGTAGCGGGAGGGCATTAGGAACCCAGTACTTC; CDR3 protein: CASSGSGRALGTQYF
D gene: TRBD1; clone size: many; J gene: TRBJ1-2; V gene: TRBV29-1; CDR3 DNA: TGCAGCGCAGGGGGCGGGAATGGCTACACCTTC; CDR3 protein: CSAGGGNGYTF
D gene: -; clone size: many; J gene: TRBJ2-7; V gene: TRBV28; CDR3 DNA: TGTGCCAGCAGTTTACAGGGGACCTACGAGCAGTACTTC; CDR3 protein: CASSLQGTYEQYF
D gene: -; clone size: many; J gene: TRBJ1-2; V gene: TRBV6-5; CDR3 DNA: TGTGCCACCTTCAAGGGGCGCGGCTACACCTTC; CDR3 protein: CATFKGRGYTF
D gene: -; clone size: -; J gene: TRBJ2-2; V gene: TRBV6-2/TRBV6-3; CDR3 DNA: TGTGCCAGCAGTTACTCGACTGGGGCTCCGAACACCGGGGAGCTGTTTTTT; CDR3 protein: CASSYSTGAPNTGELFF
D gene: -; clone size: many; J gene: TRBJ1-5; V gene: TRBV27; CDR3 DNA: TGTGCCAGCAGAAGGGTGGGGGGGAATCAGCCCCAGCATTTT; CDR3 protein: CASRRVGGNQPQHF
D gene: -; clone size: many; J gene: TRBJ2-2; V gene: TRBV7-8; CDR3 DNA: TGTGCCAGCAGCTTAGTCCAGGCCGGGGAGCTGTTTTTT; CDR3 protein: CASSLVQAGELFF
D gene: -; clone size: -; J gene: TRBJ1-1; V gene: TRBV12-3/TRBV12-4; CDR3 DNA: TGTGCCAGCTCGGGAGTCACTGAAGCTTTCTTT; CDR3 protein: CASSGVTEAFF
D gene: -; clone size: many; J gene: TRBJ1-2; V gene: TRBV29-1; CDR3 DNA: TGCAGCGTTGATTTCATAGGGCTGAAAGACTATGGCTACACCTTC; CDR3 protein: CSVDFIGLKDYGYTF
D gene: TRBD1; clone size: many; J gene: TRBJ1-2; V gene: TRBV4-1; CDR3 DNA: TGCGCCAGCAGCCAAGTCTTAGGACAGGGGGCATACACCTTC; CDR3 protein: CASSQVLGQGAYTF
D gene: -; clone size: few; J gene: TRBJ1-5; V gene: TRBV18; CDR3 DNA: TGTGCCAGCACGAGCCAATCGCGGATATCCAATCAGCCCCAGCATTTT; CDR3 protein: CASTSQSRISNQPQHF
D gene: TRBD1; clone size: -; J gene: TRBJ1-2; V gene: TRBV6-1; CDR3 DNA: TGTGCCAGCCCGCCAGAACAGGGGGCGATGGATGGCTACACCTTC; CDR3 protein: CASPPEQGAMDGYTF
D gene: TRBD1; clone size: many; J gene: TRBJ2-7; V gene: TRBV25-1; CDR3 DNA: TGTGCCAGCAGTGTGCGGGACAGGGCCTACGAGCAGTACTTC; CDR3 protein: CASSVRDRAYEQYF
D gene: -; clone size: many; J gene: TRBJ2-6; V gene: TRBV2; CDR3 DNA: TGTGCCAGCAGGGCCCGAGAGGCTGGGGCCAACGTCCTGACTTTC; CDR3 protein: CASRAREAGANVLTF
D gene: -; clone size: many; J gene: TRBJ1-1; V gene: TRBV7-3; CDR3 DNA: TGTGCCAGCAGCCCTAGTGGCGGGAACACTGAAGCTTTCTTT; CDR3 protein: CASSPSGGNTEAFF
D gene: TRBD1; clone size: many; J gene: TRBJ1-1; V gene: TRBV2; CDR3 DNA: TGTGCCAGCAGTTCCCGACAGGGTGCGAACACTGAAGCTTTCTTT; CDR3 protein: CASSSRQGANTEAFF
D gene: TRBD2; clone size: many; J gene: TRBJ2-5; V gene: TRBV20-1; CDR3 DNA: TGCAGTGCCGGACTAGCGGAACAAGAGACCCAGTACTTC; CDR3 protein: CSAGLAEQETQYF
D gene: TRBD2; clone size: many; J gene: TRBJ2-5; V gene: TRBV10-3; CDR3 DNA: TGTGCCATCAGTGACCCACTAGCGGGAGGGCGAGGAGGAGAGACCCAGTACTTC; CDR3 protein: CAISDPLAGGRGGETQYF
D gene: TRBD2; clone size: many; J gene: TRBJ2-7; V gene: TRBV6-5; CDR3 DNA: TGTGCCAGCAGTTACTCTAGCGGGAGTGTCTACGAGCAGTACTTC; CDR3 protein: CASSYSSGSVYEQYF
D gene: -; clone size: many; J gene: TRBJ1-1; V gene: TRBV5-1; CDR3 DNA: TGCGCCAGCAGCCGAATTAGGAACACTGAAGCTTTCTTT; CDR3 protein: CASSRIRNTEAFF
D gene: TRBD1; clone size: many; J gene: TRBJ1-5; V gene: TRBV2; CDR3 DNA: TGTGCCAGCAGTTGGACAGGGGGCCGAAATCAGCCCCAGCATTTT; CDR3 protein: CASSWTGGRNQPQHF
D gene: -; clone size: -; J gene: TRBJ1-2; V gene: TRBV4-1; CDR3 DNA: TGCGCCAGCAGCCAAGTAGTGGGGGGCTATGGCTACACCTTC; CDR3 protein: CASSQVVGGYGYTF
D gene: -; clone size: many; J gene: TRBJ1-5; V gene: TRBV6-1; CDR3 DNA: TGTGCCAGCAGTGTAAAGTTCAGCAATCAGCCCCAGCATTTT; CDR3 protein: CASSVKFSNQPQHF
D gene: -; clone size: -; J gene: TRBJ1-6; V gene: TRBV4-2; CDR3 DNA: TGTGCCAGCGCCCGGGAACGGGGAGCCAATTCAACCCTCCACTTT; CDR3 protein: CASARERGANSTLHF
D gene: -; clone size: few; J gene: TRBJ2-2; V gene: TRBV5-1; CDR3 DNA: TGCGCCAGCAGTGGACAGCGGGACTCCACCGGGGAGCTGTTTTTT; CDR3 protein: CASSGQRDSTGELFF
D gene: -; clone size: -; J gene: TRBJ2-2; V gene: TRBV9; CDR3 DNA: TGTGCCAGCAGCGTAGTTCTACAGAACACCGGGGAGCTGTTTTTT; CDR3 protein: CASSVVLQNTGELFF
D gene: -; clone size: -; J gene: TRBJ1-5; V gene: TRBV4-3; CDR3 DNA: TGCGCCAGCAGCCAAGCCCCAGGGCAGCCCCAGCATTTT; CDR3 protein: CASSQAPGQPQHF
D gene: TRBD2; clone size: once; J gene: TRBJ2-5; V gene: TRBV4-1; CDR3 DNA: TGCGCCAGCAGCCAACCCCCCGGGACTAGCGGGCCTAGGGGACAAGAGACCCAGTACTTC; CDR3 protein: CASSQPPGTSGPRGQETQYF
D gene: TRBD2; clone size: -; J gene: TRBJ2-7; V gene: TRBV6-2/TRBV6-3; CDR3 DNA: TGTGCCAGCAGTTACGGGACTAGCGGCAACTCCTACGAGCAGTACTTC; CDR3 protein: CASSYGTSGNSYEQYF